The 18 T cell receptor beta chains below were found in one sample sequenced in a study of Graves' ophthalmopathy and Graves' hyperthyroidism. RNA transcripts were the template, and TCR beta CDR3 regions were amplified from them. In the first round, RT-PCR was carried out with HTBI primers, and a multiplex PCR formed the second round. TCRdb recomputed calls from the multiplex PCR reads with MiXCR, one row per CDR3 protein. The top ten clones hold around 9.8% of a sample with approximately 480,000 distinct CDR3 sequences, around 15% of them seen once. Sequencing was done on a sample of blood. Every receptor here comes from a woman aged 30 to 39 with Graves' ophthalmopathy.

The chain is built from TRBV5-8 and TRBJ2-4, with 9 bases lining up with TRBD2. Losses at the gene ends were 6 bases for V and 9 bases for J; bases not matched to a gene: 16. CDR1 is SGHTS, CDR2 YDEGEE, per germline. The CDR3 spans 16 residues. CDR3 sequence: CASTLRASGKGGIQYF. The CDR3 nucleotides are TGTGCCAGCACCCTTAGGGCTAGCGGGAAAGGGGGCATTCAGTACTTC.

This clonotype was detected once. V usage is TRBV27 and J usage is TRBJ1-1, with D perhaps matching TRBD1 (6 bases). Germline CDR1 reads MNHEY; CDR2 reads SMNVEV (reference sequence). The CDR3 length is 16 residues. Trimming shortened V by 5 bases and J by 1 base, and 17 bases separated the two germline ends. This chain's CDR3 is CASSLDPGAPNTEAFF. The CDR3 region has the DNA TGTGCCAGCAGTCTCGATCCAGGGGCACCGAACACTGAAGCTTTCTTT.

This clonotype occurred many times. V and J are TRBV6-1 and TRBJ1-1, with a possible D match to TRBD1 (5 bases). Per germline, CDR1 MNHNS and CDR2 SASEGT. The CDR3 is made up of 14 amino acids. Trimming left V 7 bases short and J 1 base short, with 13 bases between. CDR3 loop: CASIGWDRNTEAFF. The CDR3 nucleotides are TGTGCCAGCATTGGTTGGGACCGGAACACTGAAGCTTTCTTT.

This clonotype was picked up many times. The rearrangement links TRBV6-8 to TRBJ1-5; D might be TRBD1 (6 bases). This CDR3 comprises 14 residues. Germline loops: CDR1 MNHGY, CDR2 SAAAGT. V gave up 2 bases and J gave up 4 bases, with 9 bases separating them. In nucleotides, the CDR3 is TGTGCCAGCAGTTACCCGACAGGAAATCAGCCCCAGCATTTT. It translates to CASSYPTGNQPQHF.

This clonotype came up many times. The chain uses TRBV2 and TRBJ1-3; D not certain. V was trimmed by 3 bases and J by 3 bases, leaving 9 bases between them. This CDR3 is built from 14 residues. CDR1 is SNHLY and CDR2 is FYNNEI in the germline V gene. CDR3 amino acids: CASSDMAYGNTIYF. The CDR3 DNA reads TGTGCCAGCAGTGATATGGCCTATGGAAACACCATATATTTT. Complete variable domain (other parts from reference TRBV2 and TRBJ1-3): EPEVTQTPSHQVTQMGQEVILRCVPISNHLYFYWYRQILGQKVEFLVSFYNNEISEKSEIFDDQFSVERPDGSNFTLKIRSTKLEDSAMYFCASSDMAYGNTIYFGEGSWLTVV.

This clonotype was seen repeatedly, ten times or more. The genes are TRBV6-1 and TRBJ1-3; D gene unclear. V dropped 6 bases and J dropped 1 base, with 7 bases sitting between them. CDR1 is MNHNS and CDR2 is SASEGT in the germline V gene. This CDR3 spans 13 amino acids. CDR3 residues: CASRSGSGNTIYF. The CDR3 nucleotides are TGTGCCAGCAGGTCGGGATCTGGAAACACCATATATTTT.

This clonotype came up a few times. The chain links TRBV6-1 to TRBJ1-6; no clear D gene. This CDR3 spans 14 amino acids. Trimming cost V 4 bases and J 7 bases, with 11 bases left between them. The V gene's germline CDR1 is MNHNS and CDR2 SASEGT. The CDR3 coding sequence is TGTGCCAGCAGTGGGATCCGCCTAAATTCACCCCTCCACTTT. This translates into CASSGIRLNSPLHF.

The table lists this clonotype with many counts. The chain uses TRBV15 and TRBJ1-2; 9 bases map to TRBD1. The trim removed 1 base at V and 10 bases at J, leaving 10 bases unmatched. Per germline, CDR1 LNHNV and CDR2 YYDKDF (reference sequence). The CDR3 runs to 15 residues. The CDR3 sequence: CATSRVQGALLDYTF. The CDR3 DNA follows: TGTGCCACCAGCAGAGTACAGGGGGCTCTGTTGGACTACACCTTC. The full variable domain, completed using reference TRBV15 and TRBJ1-2, is DAMVIQNPRYQVTQFGKPVTLSCSQTLNHNVMYWYQQKSSQAPKLLFHYYDKDFNNEADTPDNFQSRRPNTSFCFLDIRSPGLGDTAMYLCATSRVQGALLDYTFGSGTRLTVV.

There are many counts of this clonotype. A junction end diverges from the germline sequence, so it may reflect a read error. The V and J genes are TRBV12-3 or TRBV12-4 and TRBJ2-5; D is uncertain. This CDR3 region has 12 residues. CDR3 region: CASSLGQETQYF. The CDR3 DNA reads as TGTGCCAGCAGCTTAGGCCAAGAGACCCAGTACTTC.

This clonotype was found many times. This rearrangement joins TRBV24-1 to TRBJ2-5; 14 bases align to TRBD2. Per the germline V gene, CDR1 is KGHDR and CDR2 is SFDVKD. With V trimmed by 5 bases and J by 4 bases, 11 bases remained unmatched. The CDR3 spans 18 residues. The CDR3 region is CATSGGGLAGGPGETQYF. Written as DNA, the CDR3 is TGTGCCACCAGTGGGGGTGGACTAGCGGGGGGTCCGGGAGAGACCCAGTACTTC.

This clonotype was observed a single time. The missing conserved phenylalanine or tryptophan at the end of this CDR3 makes a read error likely. In nucleotides, the CDR3 is TGTGCCAGCAGTTTAGGGGGCCGGGGGGGGACCCAGTACCTC. Residues: CASSLGGRGGTQYL. The chain joins TRBV12-3 or TRBV12-4 to TRBJ2-5, with 8 nucleotides matching TRBD2. This CDR3 region has 14 residues. J was trimmed by 7 bases and V by 1 base; bases with no gene match: 5.

This clonotype appeared many times. The rearrangement joins TRBV12-3 or TRBV12-4 to TRBJ1-2, with D possibly being TRBD1 (6 bases). This CDR3 contains 12 residues. The V and J ends lost 6 bases and 7 bases respectively, with 12 bases between them. The CDR3 protein is CASSFLGGGYTF. The CDR3 coding sequence is TGTGCCAGCAGCTTCTTAGGGGGTGGCTACACCTTC.

This chain joins TRBV12-3 or TRBV12-4 and TRBJ1-1; a weak D match, TRBD1 (5 bases). The CDR3 spans 15 residues. The germline V and J ends were trimmed by 5 bases and 1 base, with 14 bases remaining between them. CDR3 coding DNA: TGTGCCAGCAGTGGGGGGAAGACTCGGAACACTGAAGCTTTCTTT. Its translation is CASSGGKTRNTEAFF.

The V gene is TRBV12-3 or TRBV12-4, the J gene TRBJ2-3; 10 nucleotides agree with TRBD2. The CDR3 is 15 residues long. Trimming at V came to 6 bases and at J to 2 bases, leaving 5 bases not matched to a gene. The CDR3 region has the DNA TGTGCCAGCAGACCTAGCGGGGGAACCACAGATACGCAGTATTTT. Protein product: CASRPSGGTTDTQYF.

As to this clonotype: This may arise from a read error, as a much more abundant clone is one base away. This CDR3 fails to terminate in the conserved phenylalanine or tryptophan, so it likely reflects a read error. This chain uses TRBV6-1 with TRBJ2-7; a weak D match, TRBD2 (5 bases). CDR3 length: 13 amino acids. V was pared by 5 bases and J by 7 bases, with 15 bases between. Germline values: CDR1 MNHNS, CDR2 SASEGT. In nucleotides, the CDR3 is TGTGCCAGCAGTCCATTGACCCCGGGGGAGCAGTACCTC. This encodes CASSPLTPGEQYL.

This chain uses TRBV7-2 with TRBJ2-2; D possibly corresponds to TRBD2 (6 bases). Germline V gene sequence: CDR1 SGHTA, CDR2 FQGNSA. The length of the CDR3 is 21 residues. V was clipped by 4 bases and J by 6 bases, with 33 bases between them. The DNA of the CDR3 is TGTGCCAGCAGCTACCTGACCGGGACGGAGACCTCCGGGAGCCCCTCCGGGGAGCTGTTTTTT. Translating gives CASSYLTGTETSGSPSGELFF.

At least ten counts were recorded for this clonotype. This chain uses TRBV4-2 with TRBJ2-7; perhaps TRBD2 as D (5 bases). Per the germline V gene, CDR1 is LGHNA and CDR2 is YNFKEQ. This CDR3 has 18 amino acids. V gave up 0 bases and J gave up 0 bases, with 18 bases separating them. CDR3 loop: CASSQDTTSSAYSYEQYF. As DNA, the CDR3 is TGTGCCAGCAGCCAAGATACGACGAGTAGCGCATACTCCTACGAGCAGTACTTC.

This clonotype has a count of ten or more. The rearrangement links TRBV7-6 to TRBJ2-7, with D perhaps TRBD2 (6 bases). The V end was cut by 1 base, the J end by 2 bases, with 12 bases between. CDR1 SGHVS and CDR2 FNYEAQ come from the germline V gene. The CDR3 totals 15 residues. The CDR3 spells CASSLGRGTPYEQYF. The CDR3 region has the DNA TGTGCCAGCAGCTTAGGGCGCGGGACTCCCTACGAGCAGTACTTC.